The 9 T cell receptor beta chains in this list originate from one sample, sequenced in a study of cytomegalovirus exposure and HLA in healthy donors. Primers included in the PCR were 60 Vbeta and 13 Jbeta primers. Method: immunoSEQ multiplex PCR; TCRdb's copy keeps in-frame clones and lacks some. The sample carries 150,000 to 200,000 clones, approximately 85% recorded once. Input material: PBMCs. The receptors were gathered from a man aged 18 to 29 in good health and CMV-seropositive.

The table lists this clone with a count of one. The chain is built from TRBV5-1 and TRBJ2-2; TRBD2 matches 9 bases. V dropped 4 bases and J dropped 0; count of bases not matched to a gene: 10. This CDR3 contains 18 residues. Per germline, CDR1 SGHRS and CDR2 YFSETQ. The CDR3 DNA reads TGCGCCAGCAGCCTACGACTAGGCGGGGGGGCGAACACCGGGGAGCTGTTTTTT. It translates to CASSLRLGGGANTGELFF.

The chain uses TRBV4-1 and TRBJ1-1; no firm D call. The length of the CDR3 is 15 residues. Trimming cost V 1 base and J 0 bases, with 9 bases left between them. Germline V gene sequence: CDR1 MGHRA, CDR2 YSYEKL. The CDR3 nucleotides are TGCGCCAGCAGCCAAGTTACAGCCCTGAACACTGAAGCTTTCTTT. This gives the protein CASSQVTALNTEAFF.

The sample holds one count of this clone. The chain carries TRBV4-2 and TRBJ1-5; TRBD1 agrees at 8 bases. Germline CDR1 LGHNA, CDR2 YNFKEQ. V was pared by 0 bases and J by 7 bases, with 11 bases of the junction left unmatched. The CDR3 length is 17 residues. The CDR3 sequence is CASSQDSQGQGGQPQHF. The DNA for the CDR3 is TGTGCCAGCAGCCAAGATAGCCAAGGACAGGGAGGCCAGCCCCAGCATTTT.

This rearrangement joins TRBV7-9 to TRBJ2-3; 11 nucleotides align to TRBD2. Germline assignment: CDR1 SEHNR and CDR2 FQNEAQ (reference sequence). Trimming cost V 3 bases and J 4 bases; bases outside gene matches: 3. The CDR3 has 15 residues. This CDR3 reads CASSFSGGAADTQYF. CDR3 DNA: TGTGCCAGCAGCTTTAGCGGGGGGGCCGCAGATACGCAGTATTTT.

The V gene is TRBV2, the J gene TRBJ2-7, with TRBD2 matching over 8 bases. Germline lookup yields CDR1 SNHLY and CDR2 FYNNEI. The CDR3 totals 13 residues. J lost 2 bases, V lost 6 bases, and 3 bases had no gene match. CDR3 amino acids: CASRRGAPYEQYF. The CDR3 DNA reads TGTGCCAGCAGGCGGGGGGCCCCCTACGAGCAGTACTTC.

The CDR3 is CASSSTGVNTEAFF. In nucleotides, the CDR3 is TGTGCCAGCAGCTCGACAGGGGTAAACACTGAAGCTTTCTTT. The chain couples TRBV4-2 to TRBJ1-1, with 8 bases fitting TRBD1. The germline V gene encodes CDR1 LGHNA and CDR2 YNFKEQ. The V gene end was trimmed by 5 bases and the J gene end by 2 bases; junction bases not matched to a gene: 4. There are 14 residues in the CDR3.

This clone was seen only once. The chain carries TRBV9 and TRBJ1-1, with D possibly matching TRBD1 (6 bases). In germline, CDR1 is SGDLS, CDR2 YYNGEE. The CDR3 has 13 residues. V was cut by 4 bases and J by 7 bases, with 14 bases left in between. The CDR3 protein is CASSPQPDSEAFF. CDR3 DNA sequence: TGTGCCAGCAGCCCCCAGCCGGACAGTGAAGCTTTCTTT.

The chain joins TRBV4-3 to TRBJ2-5; 10 bases fit TRBD2. The CDR3 has 15 residues. After removal of 4 bases from V and 5 bases from J, the junction contained 7 bases not matched to a gene. The germline CDR1 and CDR2 sequences are LGHNA and YSLEER. The CDR3 is CASSRAGGPGETQYF. CDR3 coding DNA: TGCGCCAGCAGCCGAGCGGGGGGGCCGGGGGAGACCCAGTACTTC.

The table lists this clone with a few counts. The genes are TRBV18 and TRBJ1-6, with D possibly being TRBD1 (6 bases). The V and J ends lost 3 bases and 3 bases respectively, with 12 bases between them. This CDR3 region has 16 residues. The germline V gene encodes CDR1 KGHSH and CDR2 LQKENI. The CDR3 bases are TGTGCCAGCTCACCCCAGGGGACCGGCTATAATTCACCCCTCCACTTT. Its translation is CASSPQGTGYNSPLHF.